A selection of T cell receptor beta chains follows, all from one sample in a study of cytomegalovirus exposure and HLA in healthy donors. Produced via immunoSEQ multiplex PCR; TCRdb's table is partial and in-frame only. The sample has about 140,000 clones; 70% to 90% are singletons. Input material: PBMCs. These receptors were collected from a man younger than 35 in good health and CMV-seronegative. Both conserved end residues are part of each CDR3. The D gene is left open where the match is weak. The size field is filled for only some rows; it gives once, few, many or a size class.

>NA|TRBJ2-7|TRBD1|TRBV7-8
CASSLPIRQGPYEQYF
TGTGCCAGCAGCTTACCCATACGACAGGGCCCCTACGAGCAGTACTTC
>once|TRBJ1-5|NA|TRBV27
CASRTGGGNQPQHF
TGTGCCAGCAGGACCGGGGGGGGCAATCAGCCCCAGCATTTT
>few|TRBJ2-2|NA|TRBV10-1
CASKDGSPTGELFF
TGCGCCAGCAAGGACGGGAGCCCCACCGGGGAGCTGTTTTTT
>NA|TRBJ2-7|TRBD2|TRBV5-1
CASSTGLALSSYEQYF
TGCGCCAGCAGCACGGGACTAGCCCTTAGCTCCTACGAGCAGTACTTC
>few|TRBJ2-3|TRBD2|TRBV11-2
CASSPIPSGGERADTQYF
TGTGCCAGCAGCCCCATCCCTAGCGGGGGGGAGCGGGCAGATACGCAGTATTTT
>NA|TRBJ2-5|NA|TRBV29-1
CSVETGRRETQYF
TGCAGCGTTGAGACAGGCCGAAGGGAGACCCAGTACTTC
>once|TRBJ2-3|NA|TRBV4-1
CASSQTSRGPGDTDTQYF
TGCGCCAGCAGCCAAACGAGTCGAGGGCCTGGGGACACAGATACGCAGTATTTT
>NA|TRBJ1-1|NA|TRBV6-5
CASSYWPQNTEAFF
TGTGCCAGCAGTTACTGGCCGCAGAACACTGAAGCTTTCTTT
>few|TRBJ1-6|TRBD1|TRBV5-6
CASSFLAGGRMRPLHF
TGTGCCAGCAGCTTTCTCGCAGGGGGGAGGATGAGGCCCCTCCACTTT
>NA|TRBJ2-3|NA|TRBV7-9
CASSSQHSRIDTQYF
TGTGCCAGCAGCTCTCAGCACTCTAGGATAGATACGCAGTATTTT
>once|TRBJ1-2|TRBD1|TRBV5-4
CASRVGQGRTYGYTF
TGTGCCAGCAGGGTGGGACAGGGAAGAACCTATGGCTACACCTTC
>NA|TRBJ2-1|NA|TRBV4-1
CASSQGGHEQFF
TGCGCCAGCAGCCAAGGAGGGCATGAGCAGTTCTTC
>NA|TRBJ1-5|NA|TRBV5-5
CASTELLSNQPQHF
TGTGCCAGCACGGAGCTGCTTAGCAATCAGCCCCAGCATTTT
>NA|TRBJ2-5|TRBD2|TRBV19
CASSTWTSVNWETQYF
TGTGCCAGTAGTACATGGACTAGTGTTAATTGGGAGACCCAGTACTTC
>NA|TRBJ2-2|NA|TRBV27
CASSFRDNTGELFF
TGTGCCAGCAGTTTCCGGGATAACACCGGGGAGCTGTTTTTT
>NA|TRBJ1-2|NA|TRBV10-3
CAISPEGDYGYTF
TGTGCCATCAGTCCCGAAGGGGACTATGGCTACACCTTC
>NA|TRBJ1-1|NA|TRBV6-5
CASSPRGGGRTEAFF
TGTGCCAGCAGTCCCCGGGGGGGCGGGAGGACTGAAGCTTTCTTT
>NA|TRBJ2-1|TRBD1|TRBV30
CAWNRGRGFSYNEQFF
TGTGCCTGGAACAGGGGGCGCGGTTTCTCCTACAATGAGCAGTTCTTC
>NA|TRBJ2-7|TRBD1|TRBV5-4
CASSRTGLDEQYF
TGTGCCAGCTCAAGGACAGGGCTTGACGAGCAGTACTTC
>NA|TRBJ2-6|NA|TRBV6-6
CASSQSSGANVLTF
TGTGCCAGCAGCCAGTCCTCTGGGGCCAACGTCCTGACTTTC
>NA|TRBJ1-5|TRBD1|TRBV7-9
CASSPLTGNQPQHF
TGTGCCAGCAGCCCGCTGACAGGGAATCAGCCCCAGCATTTT
>few|TRBJ2-7|NA|TRBV5-6
CASTIGGTGEQYF
TGTGCCAGCACCATTGGAGGAACGGGGGAGCAGTACTTC
>NA|TRBJ1-4|TRBD1|TRBV10-2
CASSESKGTGATNEKLFF
TGCGCCAGCAGTGAGTCGAAGGGGACAGGGGCAACTAATGAAAAACTGTTTTTT
>NA|TRBJ2-2|NA|TRBV11-1
CASSLWTATGELFF
TGTGCCAGCAGTCTATGGACAGCCACCGGGGAGCTGTTTTTT
>NA|TRBJ2-1|NA|TRBV7-2
CASSFAGAYNEQFF
TGTGCCAGCAGCTTTGCAGGGGCCTACAATGAGCAGTTCTTC
>once|TRBJ2-7|TRBD2|TRBV18
CASSQLAGEAYEQYF
TGTGCCAGCTCACAACTAGCGGGAGAGGCCTACGAGCAGTACTTC
>NA|TRBJ2-1|NA|TRBV20-1
CSAWARREQFF
TGCAGTGCTTGGGCCCGCCGCGAGCAGTTCTTC
>NA|TRBJ2-1|TRBD2|TRBV4-1
CASSQAVPGLAGVYNEQFF
TGCGCCAGCAGCCAAGCCGTACCCGGACTAGCGGGAGTATACAATGAGCAGTTCTTC
>NA|TRBJ2-5|NA|TRBV10-1
CASRPDGSSETQYF
TGCGCCAGCAGGCCTGACGGGAGTTCTGAGACCCAGTACTTC
>once|TRBJ1-2|NA|TRBV2
CASSGGFSGYTF
TGTGCCAGCAGTGGGGGCTTTAGTGGCTACACCTTC
>NA|TRBJ2-7|TRBD2|TRBV7-2
CASSLNGLAGAYYEQYF
TGTGCCAGCAGCTTAAACGGACTAGCGGGTGCCTACTACGAGCAGTACTTC
>NA|TRBJ2-3|TRBD1|TRBV28
CASSSGQVADTQYF
TGTGCCAGCAGTTCCGGACAGGTGGCAGATACGCAGTATTTT
>NA|TRBJ2-7|TRBD1|TRBV7-9
CASSSAGTGGHEQYF
TGTGCCAGCAGCTCAGCCGGGACAGGGGGCCACGAGCAGTACTTC
>NA|TRBJ1-1|NA|TRBV19
CASSPPGAEAFF
TGTGCCAGTAGTCCGCCGGGTGCTGAAGCTTTCTTT
>NA|TRBJ2-7|TRBD2|TRBV6-5
CASSKGLAGEEQYF
TGTGCCAGCAGCAAGGGACTAGCGGGAGAGGAGCAGTACTTC
>NA|TRBJ1-1|TRBD1|TRBV7-9
CASSTRDRGSWAFF
TGTGCCAGCAGCACCCGGGACAGGGGGTCGTGGGCTTTCTTT
>few|TRBJ2-7|TRBD2|TRBV6-5
CASSLRLAGGHEQYF
TGTGCCAGCAGCTTACGACTAGCGGGAGGACACGAGCAGTACTTC